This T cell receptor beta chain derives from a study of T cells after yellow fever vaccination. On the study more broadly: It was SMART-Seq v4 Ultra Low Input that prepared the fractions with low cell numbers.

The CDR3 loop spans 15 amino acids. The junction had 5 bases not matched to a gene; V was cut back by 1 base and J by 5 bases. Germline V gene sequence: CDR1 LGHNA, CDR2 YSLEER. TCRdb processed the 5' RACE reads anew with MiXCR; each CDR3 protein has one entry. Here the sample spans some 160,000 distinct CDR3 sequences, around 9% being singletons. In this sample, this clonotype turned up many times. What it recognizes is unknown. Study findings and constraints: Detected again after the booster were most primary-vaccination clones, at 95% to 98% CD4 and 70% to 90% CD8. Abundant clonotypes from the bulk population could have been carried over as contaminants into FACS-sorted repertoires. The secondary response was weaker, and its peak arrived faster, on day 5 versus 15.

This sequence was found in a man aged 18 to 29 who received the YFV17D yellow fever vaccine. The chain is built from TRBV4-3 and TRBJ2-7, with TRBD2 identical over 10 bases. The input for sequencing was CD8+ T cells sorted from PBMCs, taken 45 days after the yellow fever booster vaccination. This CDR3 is CASSQGGLAGDEQYV. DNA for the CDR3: TGCGCCAGCAGCCAAGGGGGTCTAGCGGGGGACGAGCAGTACGTC.